These 20 T cell receptor beta chains originate from one sample sequenced in a study of cytomegalovirus exposure and HLA in healthy donors (TCRdb year 2017). Library construction relied on the immunoSEQ multiplex PCR assay. A mixture of 60 forward primers for TCR Vbeta segments and 13 reverse primers for TCR Jbeta segments was used in the multiplex PCR. TCRdb limited this immuneACCESS table to in-frame rearrangements with V and J called. A share of clones is missing; checked studies link under half to unresolved V genes, and the rest is unexplained. Present in this sample are 100,000 to 150,000 clones, more than 65% of which were seen just once. The top ten clonotypes cover under 5% of the sample. The source material was PBMCs. The receptor source for this set is a male donor in good health and CMV-seropositive.

This clone was seen only once. This sequence joins TRBV9 and TRBJ2-1; maybe TRBD2 (6 bases). V was clipped by 3 bases and J by 5 bases, with 9 bases between them. This CDR3 spans 13 amino acids. Per the germline V gene, CDR1 is SGDLS and CDR2 is YYNGEE. The DNA of the CDR3 is TGTGCCAGCAGCGCGGGACTCAACAATGAGCAGTTCTTC. Translating it yields CASSAGLNNEQFF.

The chain employs TRBV5-1 and TRBJ1-2; 9 bases are shared with TRBD1. J lost 1 base, V lost 3 bases, and 4 bases had no gene match. Germline CDR1 is SGHRS and CDR2 is YFSETQ. The CDR3 contains 15 residues. The CDR3 loop is CASSWGDRDNYGYTF. The CDR3 region has the DNA TGCGCCAGCAGCTGGGGGGACAGGGATAACTATGGCTACACCTTC.

The genes are TRBV13 and TRBJ1-4; 8 nucleotides match TRBD1. CDR3 length: 15 residues. Losses at the gene ends were 5 bases for V and 3 bases for J; bases not matched to a gene: 5. CDR1 PRHDT and CDR2 FYEKMQ come from the germline V gene (reference sequence). As DNA, the CDR3 is TGTGCCAGCAGCGAGACAGGGGTCCCTAATGAAAAACTGTTTTTT. It is translated as CASSETGVPNEKLFF.

This chain uses TRBV27 with TRBJ2-5; 9 bases line up with TRBD2. Trimming took 0 bases from V and 5 from J; bases not matched to a gene: 7. The germline V gene has CDR1 MNHEY and CDR2 SMNVEV (reference sequence). The CDR3 covers 16 residues. This CDR3 reads CASSLSAGGLGETQYF. CDR3 nucleotides: TGTGCCAGCAGTTTATCTGCGGGAGGGCTCGGGGAGACCCAGTACTTC.

The chain uses TRBV6-5 and TRBJ1-4; the D is unclear. V dropped 6 bases and J dropped 5 bases, with 13 bases sitting between them. CDR1 and CDR2 (germline): MNHEY, SVGAGI. The CDR3 has 14 amino acids. CDR3 amino acids: CASSRRSGNEKLFF. The CDR3, as DNA: TGTGCCAGCAGCCGACGATCCGGGAATGAAAAACTGTTTTTT.

A few counts support this clone. The V and J genes are TRBV5-1 and TRBJ2-1; maybe TRBD1 (6 bases). Trimming pared 6 bases from V and 9 bases from J, leaving 22 bases between. The germline V gene has CDR1 SGHRS and CDR2 YFSETQ. The CDR3 consists of 15 residues. The CDR3: CASTPGHREWVEQFF. CDR3 bases: TGCGCCAGCACCCCCGGGCACAGGGAGTGGGTTGAGCAGTTCTTC.

This chain uses TRBV10-2 with TRBJ1-3; no definite D call. Germline CDR1 reads WSHSY; CDR2 reads SAAADI. The CDR3 runs to 15 residues. V lost 1 base and J lost 0, with 7 bases in between. For the CDR3, the DNA is TGCGCCAGCAGTGAGTGGAGAGTCTCTGGAAACACCATATATTTT. Protein: CASSEWRVSGNTIYF.

The V gene is TRBV27, the J gene TRBJ1-6; maybe TRBD1 (5 bases). The CDR3 runs 17 residues. Trimming left V 5 bases short and J 9 bases short, with 23 bases between. CDR1 MNHEY and CDR2 SMNVEV come from the germline V gene (reference sequence). The chain's CDR3 is CASSGAFLGLMSSPLHF. In DNA form, the CDR3 reads TGTGCCAGCAGTGGGGCCTTCTTGGGACTGATGAGTTCACCCCTCCACTTT.

The chain carries TRBV28 and TRBJ2-5, with 11 bases that match TRBD1. Unmatched junction bases numbered 4, after V lost 2 bases and J lost 5 bases. Germline lookup yields CDR1 MDHEN and CDR2 SYDVKM. The CDR3 has 15 residues. This CDR3 reads CASSLRRDRGETQYF. Written as DNA, the CDR3 is TGTGCCAGCAGTTTACGGAGGGACAGGGGGGAGACCCAGTACTTC.

The chain couples TRBV7-2 to TRBJ1-4, with 9 nucleotides matching TRBD1. J lost 7 bases, V lost 1 base, and 4 bases had no gene match. The CDR3 totals 15 residues. The germline V gene has CDR1 SGHTA and CDR2 FQGNSA. CDR3 nucleotides: TGTGCCAGCAGCTTAGACAGGGGGCGCAGTGAAAAACTGTTTTTT. This encodes CASSLDRGRSEKLFF.

The rearrangement links TRBV18 to TRBJ1-3; D gene ambiguous. Germline values: CDR1 KGHSH, CDR2 LQKENI. The V end was cut by 5 bases, the J end by 0 bases, with 11 bases between. The CDR3 is made up of 15 amino acids. The CDR3 loop is CASSSDSGSGNTIYF. The CDR3 nucleotides read TGTGCCAGCTCATCGGACTCCGGCTCTGGAAACACCATATATTTT. The full variable domain, completed using reference TRBV18 and TRBJ1-3, is NAGVMQNPRHLVRRRGQEARLRCSPMKGHSHVYWYRQLPEEGLKFMVYLQKENIIDESGMPKERFSAEFPKEGPSILRIQQVVRGDSAAYFCASSSDSGSGNTIYFGEGSWLTVV.

The chain recombines TRBV4-2 with TRBJ1-2; D might be TRBD1 (5 bases). Germline V lookup: CDR1 LGHNA, CDR2 YNFKEQ. V lost 2 bases to trimming and J lost 6 bases, with 10 bases between them. The CDR3 length is 13 residues. The CDR3 protein is CASSQSARDGYTF. The CDR3 region has the DNA TGTGCCAGCAGCCAATCTGCCAGGGATGGCTACACCTTC.

The chain is built from TRBV2 and TRBJ1-1, with D perhaps TRBD1 (6 bases). Trimming removed 4 bases at V and 1 base at J, with 10 bases between. The germline V gene has CDR1 SNHLY and CDR2 FYNNEI. CDR3 length: 14 amino acids. The CDR3 sequence is CASSGQGRNTEAFF. The CDR3 DNA reads as TGTGCCAGCAGTGGTCAGGGGCGGAACACTGAAGCTTTCTTT.

V and J are TRBV13 and TRBJ1-3, with no clear D. From germline, CDR1 is PRHDT and CDR2 FYEKMQ (reference sequence). The germline V and J ends were trimmed by 3 bases and 4 bases, with 10 bases remaining between them. The CDR3 spans 14 residues. The CDR3 nucleotides read TGTGCCAGCAGCTTGCAGGCCACCGGAAACACCATATATTTT. It translates to CASSLQATGNTIYF. The complete variable domain, with remaining parts taken from reference TRBV13 and TRBJ1-3, reads AAGVIQSPRHLIKEKRETATLKCYPIPRHDTVYWYQQGPGQDPQFLISFYEKMQSDKGSIPDRFSAQQFSDYHSELNMSSLELGDSALYFCASSLQATGNTIYFGEGSWLTVV.

This sequence joins TRBV5-1 and TRBJ2-7; 8 bases are shared with TRBD1. The CDR3 contains 18 residues. V lost 1 base and J lost 2; bases outside the gene matches: 14. Germline V CDR1 and CDR2: SGHRS, YFSETQ. CDR3 amino acids: CASSLRPETGQGTYEQYF. In DNA form, the CDR3 reads TGCGCCAGCAGCTTGAGGCCTGAAACAGGACAGGGAACCTACGAGCAGTACTTC.

There are a few counts of this clone. The chain recombines TRBV2 with TRBJ2-7, with 11 nucleotides matching TRBD1. V lost 6 bases to trimming and J lost 5 bases; unmatched junction nucleotides: 0. CDR3 length: 12 residues. CDR1 SNHLY and CDR2 FYNNEI come from the germline V gene. CDR3 sequence: CASRDRGHEQYF. The CDR3 DNA reads TGTGCCAGCAGGGACAGGGGGCACGAGCAGTACTTC.

The rearrangement uses TRBV2 and TRBJ1-1; tentatively, D is TRBD1 (5 bases). Germline CDR1 SNHLY, CDR2 FYNNEI. V lost 4 bases and J lost 1, with 10 bases in between. There are 14 residues in the CDR3. The CDR3 nucleotides read TGTGCCAGCAGTGCTGCAGGGCCGAACACTGAAGCTTTCTTT. Protein: CASSAAGPNTEAFF.

The rearrangement links TRBV19 to TRBJ2-1; the match to TRBD2 covers 13 bases. The CDR3 is 15 amino acids. In germline, CDR1 is LNHDA, CDR2 SQIVND (reference sequence). V shed 7 bases, J shed 8 bases, and the junction held 8 bases outside the gene matches. For the CDR3, the DNA is TGTGCCAGTATCCCTACTAGCGGGAGGGCGGATGAGCAGTTCTTC. Translating it yields CASIPTSGRADEQFF.

This chain joins TRBV4-2 and TRBJ2-1; the D gene is possibly TRBD2 (5 bases). CDR1 is LGHNA and CDR2 is YNFKEQ in the germline V gene. Trimming left V 1 base short and J 11 bases short, with 15 bases between. The CDR3 loop spans 14 amino acids. The CDR3 protein is CASSQVYRAGKQFF. CDR3 sequence (DNA): TGTGCCAGCAGCCAAGTTTACCGAGCCGGGAAGCAGTTCTTC.

The CDR3 reads CASSFGGPLNTEAFF. The DNA of the CDR3 is TGTGCCAGCAGCTTCGGGGGACCCCTGAACACTGAAGCTTTCTTT. The chain joins TRBV5-4 to TRBJ1-1; weak D call: TRBD1 (5 bases). This CDR3 has 15 amino acids. Looked up from germline, CDR1 is SGHNT and CDR2 is YYREEE (reference sequence). With 2 bases removed from V and 0 bases from J, the gap between germline ends came to 11 bases.